The 20 T cell receptor beta chains presented below share a single source sample, sequenced in a study of shared clonotypes between healthy human individuals. Terminally differentiated effector memory CD45RA+ cells were left out of the naive CD8 fraction, which was CD45RO-negative and positively selected for CCR7. The protocol was immunoSEQ multiplex PCR, while the TCRdb copy is restricted to in-frame clones and leaves out a portion. Among around 1,900,000 clones listed, 93% were seen once. Material for sequencing was naive CD8+ T cells from PBMCs. The receptors were gathered from a man aged 18 to 30 in good health. Some clones in this sample may be carry-over from other donors' samples.

The chain recombines TRBV19 with TRBJ2-4, with a possible D match to TRBD1 (6 bases). The CDR3 has 13 amino acids. The germline V gene encodes CDR1 LNHDA and CDR2 SQIVND (reference sequence). V gave up 7 bases and J gave up 4 bases, with 11 bases separating them. This CDR3 reads CASTTGTKNIQYF. The CDR3 nucleotides read TGTGCCAGTACGACCGGGACAAAAAACATTCAGTACTTC.

This clone was seen once. Other DNA sequences in the sample encode the same CDR3. The J gene is TRBJ1-5, the V gene TRBV28; the D is unclear. CDR3 length: 14 residues. Looked up from germline, CDR1 is MDHEN and CDR2 is SYDVKM. V lost 1 base and J lost 1, with 5 bases in between. The DNA of the CDR3 is TGTGCCAGCAGTTTATTGGCGAGCAATCAGCCCCAGCATTTT. It specifies CASSLLASNQPQHF.

The V call is TRBV9, the J call TRBJ2-1, with a possible D match to TRBD2 (5 bases). The germline V and J ends were trimmed by 7 bases and 2 bases, with 13 bases remaining between them. The CDR3 totals 14 residues. Germline CDR1 is SGDLS and CDR2 is YYNGEE. The CDR3 DNA is TGTGCCAGCGAGAGCGGAGAAACCTACAATGAGCAGTTCTTC. Its translation is CASESGETYNEQFF. The full variable domain, in which reference TRBV9 and TRBJ2-1 provide the parts outside the CDR3, is DSGVTQTPKHLITATGQRVTLRCSPRSGDLSVYWYQQSLDQGLQFLIQYYNGEERAKGNILERFSAQQFPDLHSELNLSSLELGDSALYFCASESGETYNEQFFGPGTRLTVL.

The rearrangement links TRBV5-1 to TRBJ2-7, with TRBD2 identical over 8 bases. This CDR3 comprises 13 residues. CDR1 and CDR2 (germline): SGHRS, YFSETQ. Trimming took 2 bases from V and 7 from J; bases not matched to a gene: 5. CDR3 sequence: CASSLSGSGEQYF. CDR3 bases: TGCGCCAGCAGCTTAAGCGGGAGTGGGGAGCAGTACTTC. The whole variable domain, filled in from reference TRBV5-1 and TRBJ2-7, reads KAGVTQTPRYLIKTRGQQVTLSCSPISGHRSVSWYQQTPGQGLQFLFEYFSETQRNKGNFPGRFSGRQFSNSRSEMNVSTLELGDSALYLCASSLSGSGEQYFGPGTRLTVT.

This clone was seen once. This CDR3 is CAIRREGPTDTQYF. As DNA, the CDR3 is TGTGCCATCAGGAGGGAGGGACCGACAGATACGCAGTATTTT. This chain links TRBV10-3 with TRBJ2-3, with 7 bases aligning to TRBD2. The ends lost 6 bases at V and 3 bases at J; junction bases unmatched: 6. Germline CDR1 reads ENHRY; CDR2 reads SYGVKD. This CDR3 spans 14 amino acids.

The chain recombines TRBV4-2 with TRBJ1-4; 7 bases match TRBD1. CDR1 LGHNA and CDR2 YNFKEQ come from the germline V gene. CDR3 length equals 19 residues. Trimming took 0 bases from V and 6 from J; bases not matched to a gene: 16. CDR3 DNA: TGTGCCAGCAGCCAAGATATGACAGGGAGAGCTAACCCCGATGAAAAACTGTTTTTT. This translates into CASSQDMTGRANPDEKLFF.

Only one count was recorded for this clone. The chain uses TRBV4-1 and TRBJ2-7, with D possibly being TRBD2 (5 bases). Germline V gene data show CDR1 as MGHRA and CDR2 as YSYEKL. V lost 0 bases, J lost 6 bases, and 15 bases lay in between. The length of the CDR3 is 15 residues. The CDR3 DNA reads TGCGCCAGCAGCCAAGATCGTGGTCTAGCTAGCGAGCAGTACTTC. It yields the protein CASSQDRGLASEQYF.

This chain connects TRBV11-2 to TRBJ2-3; TRBD2 aligns across 7 bases. The length of the CDR3 is 16 residues. Germline CDR1 SGHAT, CDR2 FQNNGV. The ends lost 5 bases at V and 4 bases at J; junction bases unmatched: 12. In DNA, the CDR3 is TGTGCCAGCAGCCACACCAGACGGGAGGCCGCAGATACGCAGTATTTT. Its protein is CASSHTRREAADTQYF.

This clone was seen once. The V and J genes are TRBV5-6 and TRBJ2-7; 7 bases fit TRBD1. Trimming removed 4 bases from V and 2 bases from J; junction bases left unmatched: 12. The CDR3 is 16 amino acids. The germline CDR1 and CDR2 sequences are SGHDT and YYEEEE. The CDR3 protein is CASSVGQTTLTYEQYF. The CDR3 DNA follows: TGTGCCAGCAGCGTGGGACAGACTACTTTAACCTACGAGCAGTACTTC.

The gene calls are TRBV27 and TRBJ2-7; no reliable D call. This CDR3 region has 16 residues. CDR1 is MNHEY, CDR2 SMNVEV, per germline (reference sequence). V was shortened by 7 bases and J by 6 bases, with 25 bases between the two germline ends. CDR3 sequence reads: CASTEDGRLPAGEQYF. CDR3 coding DNA: TGTGCCAGCACCGAAGACGGGCGTCTCCCGGCCGGCGAGCAGTACTTC.

J is TRBJ2-5 and V is TRBV7-3; 10 bases align to TRBD2. Germline values: CDR1 SGHTA, CDR2 FQGTGA. Trimming cost V 0 bases and J 5 bases; bases outside gene matches: 3. The CDR3 consists of 15 residues. DNA for the CDR3: TGTGCCAGCAGCTTAACAGCGGGAGGGTCTGAGACCCAGTACTTC. This encodes CASSLTAGGSETQYF. Complete variable domain (other parts from reference TRBV7-3 and TRBJ2-5): GAGVSQTPSNKVTEKGKYVELRCDPISGHTALYWYRQSLGQGPEFLIYFQGTGAADDSGLPNDRFFAVRPEGSVSTLKIQRTERGDSAVYLCASSLTAGGSETQYFGPGTRLLVL.

The chain has TRBV6-5 and TRBJ2-7; unclear D gene. Per germline, CDR1 MNHEY and CDR2 SVGAGI. The CDR3 totals 11 residues. The V gene lost 8 bases and the J gene lost 1 base, with 6 bases spanning the gap. Here the CDR3 DNA reads TGTGCCAGCGGGGAATCCTACGAGCAGTACTTC. Translating gives CASGESYEQYF.

This clone appeared once. Here the CDR3 DNA reads TGTGCCAGCAGCCCCGGGACTAGCGGGCTCTACAATGAGCAGTTCTTC. It is translated as CASSPGTSGLYNEQFF. The rearrangement uses TRBV4-2 and TRBJ2-1; 12 nucleotides agree with TRBD2. CDR3 size: 16 residues. The germline V gene encodes CDR1 LGHNA and CDR2 YNFKEQ. With V trimmed by 4 bases and J by 3 bases, 4 bases remained unmatched.

The CDR3: CSARSSEQYF. The DNA of the CDR3 is TGCAGTGCTAGATCAAGCGAGCAGTACTTC. The chain is built from TRBV20-1 and TRBJ2-7; D unresolved. CDR1 and CDR2 from the germline V gene are DFQATT and SNEGSKA (reference sequence). The CDR3 extends over 10 amino acids. The germline V and J ends were trimmed by 2 bases and 6 bases, with 5 bases remaining between them.

This chain connects TRBV19 to TRBJ1-1; a possible D gene is TRBD1 (5 bases). CDR1 LNHDA and CDR2 SQIVND come from the germline V gene (reference sequence). The CDR3 is made up of 13 amino acids. V was clipped by 5 bases and J by 5 bases, with 12 bases between them. The DNA for the CDR3 is TGTGCCAGTAGTCCCCCCGGGGGAACTGAAGCTTTCTTT. Translated: CASSPPGGTEAFF.

The chain carries TRBV11-2 and TRBJ2-1; D call uncertain. Looked up from germline, CDR1 is SGHAT and CDR2 is FQNNGV. The CDR3 extends over 12 amino acids. The V end lost 6 bases, the J end lost 2 bases, and 5 bases lay between the germline ends. CDR3 DNA: TGTGCCAGCAGGGCGACCTACAATGAGCAGTTCTTC. Translation gives CASRATYNEQFF.

As regards this clone: Germline is not matched at one junction end, which may reflect a read error. The CDR3 nucleotides are TGCGCCAGCACCCAATGGACAGGGGCTGGGAGCGAGCAGTACTTC. It yields the protein CASTQWTGAGSEQYF. The chain recombines TRBV4-1 with TRBJ2-7, with 9 bases aligning to TRBD1. The CDR3 sequence is 15 residues long. Germline V gene data show CDR1 as MGHRA and CDR2 as YSYEKL.

The rearrangement uses TRBV7-8 and TRBJ2-7, with D possibly being TRBD1 (5 bases). The V gene's germline CDR1 is SGHVS and CDR2 FQNEAQ. V was clipped by 1 base and J by 2 bases, with 21 bases between them. CDR3 length: 18 amino acids. CDR3 DNA sequence: TGTGCCAGCAGCTTAGGCCTCATTGGGGCCGAACTCCCCTACGAGCAGTACTTC. Translation gives CASSLGLIGAELPYEQYF.

This chain links TRBV9 with TRBJ2-1; possible D gene TRBD1, 5 bases. The CDR3 consists of 13 residues. Per germline, CDR1 SGDLS and CDR2 YYNGEE. V lost 3 bases and J lost 4, with 8 bases in between. DNA of the CDR3: TGTGCCAGCAGCGAATCAGGGTACAATGAGCAGTTCTTC. This codes for CASSESGYNEQFF.

Concerning this clone itself: Other DNA sequences in the sample encode the same CDR3. This rearrangement joins TRBV6-5 to TRBJ2-1; 12 nucleotides match TRBD2. The V gene's germline CDR1 is MNHEY and CDR2 SVGAGI. The CDR3 loop spans 15 amino acids. J lost 6 bases, V lost 3 bases, and 3 bases had no gene match. CDR3: CASSYGLAGLNEQFF. Here the CDR3 DNA reads TGTGCCAGCAGTTATGGACTAGCGGGGCTCAATGAGCAGTTCTTC.